This T cell receptor beta chain comes out of a study of technical replicates of blood from several donors. Germline lookup yields CDR1 SNHLY and CDR2 FYNNEI. CDR3 size: 13 residues. Trimming removed 4 bases at V and 1 base at J, with 7 bases between. Clones were sequenced by immunoSEQ multiplex PCR, and TCRdb holds only the in-frame ones, with some missing. This sample carries 65,000 to 90,000 clones, about 91% of them seen once, and the ten largest clones take roughly 0.27%. The clonotype originates from a human donor in good health. This chain joins TRBV2 and TRBJ1-1, with no clear D. Sequenced: T cells isolated from PBMCs. The CDR3 nucleotides are TGTGCCAGCAGTGTCACAAGGAACACTGAAGCTTTCTTT. Translated: CASSVTRNTEAFF.